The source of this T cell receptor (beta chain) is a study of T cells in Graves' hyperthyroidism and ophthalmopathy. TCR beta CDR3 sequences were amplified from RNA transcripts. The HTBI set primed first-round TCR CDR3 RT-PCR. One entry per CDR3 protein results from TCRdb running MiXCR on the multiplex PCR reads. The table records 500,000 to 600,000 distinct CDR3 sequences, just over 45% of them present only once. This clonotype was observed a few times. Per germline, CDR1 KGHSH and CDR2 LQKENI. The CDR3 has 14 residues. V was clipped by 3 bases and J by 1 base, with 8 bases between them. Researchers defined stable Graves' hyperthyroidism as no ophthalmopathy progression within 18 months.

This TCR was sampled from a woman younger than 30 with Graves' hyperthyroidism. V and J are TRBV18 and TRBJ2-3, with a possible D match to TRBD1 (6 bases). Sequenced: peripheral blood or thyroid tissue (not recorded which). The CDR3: CASSPGTRTDTQYF. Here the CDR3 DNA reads TGTGCCAGCTCACCGGGGACACGCACAGATACGCAGTATTTT.